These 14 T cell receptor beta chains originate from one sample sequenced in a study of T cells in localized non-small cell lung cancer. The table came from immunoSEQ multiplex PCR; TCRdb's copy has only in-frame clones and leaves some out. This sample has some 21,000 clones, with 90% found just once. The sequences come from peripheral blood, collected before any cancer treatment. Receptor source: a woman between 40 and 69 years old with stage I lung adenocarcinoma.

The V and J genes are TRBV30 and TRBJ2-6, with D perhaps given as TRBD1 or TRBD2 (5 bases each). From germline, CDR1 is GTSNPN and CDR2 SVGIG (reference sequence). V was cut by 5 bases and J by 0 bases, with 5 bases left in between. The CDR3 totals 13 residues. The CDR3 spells CAWGTSGANVLTF. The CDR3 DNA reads TGTGCCTGGGGGACCTCTGGGGCCAACGTCCTGACTTTC.

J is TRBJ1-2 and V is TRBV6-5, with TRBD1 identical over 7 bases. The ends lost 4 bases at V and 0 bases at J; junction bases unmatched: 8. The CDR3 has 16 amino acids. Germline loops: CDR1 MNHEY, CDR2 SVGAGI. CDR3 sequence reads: CASSSWDSRANYGYTF. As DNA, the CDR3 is TGTGCCAGCAGTTCATGGGACAGTCGAGCTAACTATGGCTACACCTTC.

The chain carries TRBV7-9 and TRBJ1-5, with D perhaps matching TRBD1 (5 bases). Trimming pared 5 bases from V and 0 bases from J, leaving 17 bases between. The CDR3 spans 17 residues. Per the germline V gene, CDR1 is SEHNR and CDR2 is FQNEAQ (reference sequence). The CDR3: CASSATVSGLSNQPQHF. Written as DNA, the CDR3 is TGTGCCAGCAGCGCCACAGTGTCGGGGCTTAGCAATCAGCCCCAGCATTTT. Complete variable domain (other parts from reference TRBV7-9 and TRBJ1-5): DTGVSQNPRHKITKRGQNVTFRCDPISEHNRLYWYRQTLGQGPEFLTYFQNEAQLEKSRLLSDRFSAERPKGSFSTLEIQRTEQGDSAMYLCASSATVSGLSNQPQHFGDGTRLSIL.

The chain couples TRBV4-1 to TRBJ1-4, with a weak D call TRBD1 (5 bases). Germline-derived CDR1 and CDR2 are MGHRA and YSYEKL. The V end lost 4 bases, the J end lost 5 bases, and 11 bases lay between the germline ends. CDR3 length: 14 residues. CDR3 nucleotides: TGCGCCAGCAGCCGACCAGACAGAAATGAAAAACTGTTTTTT. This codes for CASSRPDRNEKLFF.

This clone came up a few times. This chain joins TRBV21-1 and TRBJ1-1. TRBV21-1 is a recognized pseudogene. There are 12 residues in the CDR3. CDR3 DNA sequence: TGTGCCAGCAGCAAAACTTCCCGTCGGGCTTTCTTT. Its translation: CASSKTSRRAFF.

This CDR3 is CASSEAGGLSYEQYF. The CDR3 DNA reads TGTGCCAGCAGTGAAGCCGGAGGATTATCCTACGAGCAGTACTTC. The gene calls are TRBV25-1 and TRBJ2-7; D might be TRBD2 (5 bases). The germline V and J ends were trimmed by 2 bases and 1 base, with 12 bases remaining between them. The CDR3 extends over 15 amino acids. Germline V gene sequence: CDR1 MGHDK, CDR2 SYGVNS.

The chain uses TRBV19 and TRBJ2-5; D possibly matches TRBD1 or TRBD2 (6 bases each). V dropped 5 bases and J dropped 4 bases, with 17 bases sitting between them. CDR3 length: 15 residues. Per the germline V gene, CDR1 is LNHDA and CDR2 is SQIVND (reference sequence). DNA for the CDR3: TGTGCCAGTAGTCGGCGACAGGCCGGGAGAGAGACCCAGTACTTC. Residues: CASSRRQAGRETQYF.

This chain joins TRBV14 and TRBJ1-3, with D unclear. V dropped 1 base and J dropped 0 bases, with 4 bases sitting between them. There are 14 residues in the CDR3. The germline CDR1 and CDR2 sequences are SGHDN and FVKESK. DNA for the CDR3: TGTGCCAGCAGCCAAGTCTTCTCTGGAAACACCATATATTTT. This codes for CASSQVFSGNTIYF.

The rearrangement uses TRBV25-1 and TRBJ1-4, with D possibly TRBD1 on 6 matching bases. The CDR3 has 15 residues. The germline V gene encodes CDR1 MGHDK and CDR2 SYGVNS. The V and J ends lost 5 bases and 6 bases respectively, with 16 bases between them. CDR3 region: CASSNYREGDEKLFF. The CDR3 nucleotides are TGTGCCAGCAGTAACTACAGGGAAGGGGATGAAAAACTGTTTTTT.

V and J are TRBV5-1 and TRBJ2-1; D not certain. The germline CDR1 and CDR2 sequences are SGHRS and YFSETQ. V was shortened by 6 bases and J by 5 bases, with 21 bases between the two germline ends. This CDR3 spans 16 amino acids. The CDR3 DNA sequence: TGCGCCAGCACCCGTTCAGGAGAGCTGATGAACAATGAGCAGTTCTTC. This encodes CASTRSGELMNNEQFF.

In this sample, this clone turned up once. The CDR3, as DNA: TGTGCCAGCAGTTCGTTCGGCTTCATGAACACTGAAGCTTTCTTT. This codes for CASSSFGFMNTEAFF. The V call is TRBV28, the J call TRBJ1-1; D gene uncertain. This CDR3 has 15 residues. V lost 4 bases and J lost 0, with 12 bases in between. Germline V gene data show CDR1 as MDHEN and CDR2 as SYDVKM.

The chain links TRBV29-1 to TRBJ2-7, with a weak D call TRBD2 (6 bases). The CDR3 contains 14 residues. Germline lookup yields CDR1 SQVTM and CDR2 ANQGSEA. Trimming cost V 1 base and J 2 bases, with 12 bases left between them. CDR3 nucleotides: TGCAGCGTTGAAGGCGGGGTGGGGGCCTACGAGCAGTACTTC. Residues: CSVEGGVGAYEQYF.

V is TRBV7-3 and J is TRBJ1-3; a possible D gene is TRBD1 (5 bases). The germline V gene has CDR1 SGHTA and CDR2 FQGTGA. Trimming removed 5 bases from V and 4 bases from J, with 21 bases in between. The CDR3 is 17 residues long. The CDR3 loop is CASSPPMESGTGNTIYF. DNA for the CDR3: TGTGCCAGCAGCCCCCCCATGGAGTCAGGGACGGGAAACACCATATATTTT. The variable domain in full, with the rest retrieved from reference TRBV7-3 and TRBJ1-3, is GAGVSQTPSNKVTEKGKYVELRCDPISGHTALYWYRQSLGQGPEFLIYFQGTGAADDSGLPNDRFFAVRPEGSVSTLKIQRTERGDSAVYLCASSPPMESGTGNTIYFGEGSWLTVV.

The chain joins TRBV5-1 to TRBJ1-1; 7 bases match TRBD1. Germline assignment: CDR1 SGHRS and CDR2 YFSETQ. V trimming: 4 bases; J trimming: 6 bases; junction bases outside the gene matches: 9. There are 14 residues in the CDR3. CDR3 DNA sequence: TGCGCCAGCAGCGCCCAGGGACAGTCCGCTGAAGCTTTCTTT. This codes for CASSAQGQSAEAFF. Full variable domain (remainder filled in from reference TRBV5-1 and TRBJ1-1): KAGVTQTPRYLIKTRGQQVTLSCSPISGHRSVSWYQQTPGQGLQFLFEYFSETQRNKGNFPGRFSGRQFSNSRSEMNVSTLELGDSALYLCASSAQGQSAEAFFGQGTRLTVV.